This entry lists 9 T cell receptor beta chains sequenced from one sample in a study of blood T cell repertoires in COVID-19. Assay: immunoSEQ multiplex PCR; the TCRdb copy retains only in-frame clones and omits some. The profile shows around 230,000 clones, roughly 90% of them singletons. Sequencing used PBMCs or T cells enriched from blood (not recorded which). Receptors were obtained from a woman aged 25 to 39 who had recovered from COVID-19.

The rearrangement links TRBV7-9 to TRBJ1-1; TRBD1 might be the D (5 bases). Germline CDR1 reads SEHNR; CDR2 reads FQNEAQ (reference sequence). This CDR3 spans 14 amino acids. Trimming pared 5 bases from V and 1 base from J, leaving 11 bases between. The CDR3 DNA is TGTGCCAGCAGCGGCAGGGTGACGAACACTGAAGCTTTCTTT. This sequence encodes CASSGRVTNTEAFF. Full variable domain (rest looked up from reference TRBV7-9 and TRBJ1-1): DTGVSQNPRHKITKRGQNVTFRCDPISEHNRLYWYRQTLGQGPEFLTYFQNEAQLEKSRLLSDRFSAERPKGSFSTLEIQRTEQGDSAMYLCASSGRVTNTEAFFGQGTRLTVV.

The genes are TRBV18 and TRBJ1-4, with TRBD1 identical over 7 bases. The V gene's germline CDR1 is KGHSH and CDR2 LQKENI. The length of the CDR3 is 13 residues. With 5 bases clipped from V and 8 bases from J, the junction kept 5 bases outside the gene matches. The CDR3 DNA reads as TGTGCCAGCTCAACAGACAGGGCCGAAAAACTGTTTTTT. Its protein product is CASSTDRAEKLFF.

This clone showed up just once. CDR3 in amino acids: CASSNMYEQYF. The CDR3 DNA is TGTGCCAGTAGTAACATGTACGAGCAGTACTTC. V is TRBV19 and J is TRBJ2-7, with D uncertain. Trimming removed 4 bases from V and 4 bases from J, with 5 bases in between. Germline CDR1 reads LNHDA; CDR2 reads SQIVND (reference sequence). The CDR3 consists of 11 residues.

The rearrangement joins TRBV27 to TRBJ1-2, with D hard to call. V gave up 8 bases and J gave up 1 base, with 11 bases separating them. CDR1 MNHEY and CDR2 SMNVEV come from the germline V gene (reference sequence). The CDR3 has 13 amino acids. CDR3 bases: TGTGCCAGCGCGGGCCTTCTTAACTATGGCTACACCTTC. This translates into CASAGLLNYGYTF.

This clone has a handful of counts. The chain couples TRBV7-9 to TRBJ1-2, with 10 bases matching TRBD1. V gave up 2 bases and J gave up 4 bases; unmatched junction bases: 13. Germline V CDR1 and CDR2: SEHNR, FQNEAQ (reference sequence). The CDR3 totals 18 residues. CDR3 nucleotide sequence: TGTGCCAGCAGCTTAAGAGGGGGACAGGGGAGGTACGGCTATGGCTACACCTTC. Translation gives CASSLRGGQGRYGYGYTF.

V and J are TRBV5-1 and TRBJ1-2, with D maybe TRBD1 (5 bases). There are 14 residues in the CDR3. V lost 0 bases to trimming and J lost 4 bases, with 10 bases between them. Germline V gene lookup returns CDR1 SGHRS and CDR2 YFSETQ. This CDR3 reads CASSLGREAYGYTF. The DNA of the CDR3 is TGCGCCAGCAGCTTGGGCAGGGAGGCCTATGGCTACACCTTC. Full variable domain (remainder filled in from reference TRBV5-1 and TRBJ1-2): KAGVTQTPRYLIKTRGQQVTLSCSPISGHRSVSWYQQTPGQGLQFLFEYFSETQRNKGNFPGRFSGRQFSNSRSEMNVSTLELGDSALYLCASSLGREAYGYTFGSGTRLTVV.

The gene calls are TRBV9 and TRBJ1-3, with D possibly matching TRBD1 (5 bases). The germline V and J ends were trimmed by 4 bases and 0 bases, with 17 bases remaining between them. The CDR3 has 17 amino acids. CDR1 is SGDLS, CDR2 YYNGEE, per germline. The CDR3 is CASSPTGRGSSGNTIYF. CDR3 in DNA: TGTGCCAGCAGCCCAACGGGGCGGGGGAGCTCTGGAAACACCATATATTTT. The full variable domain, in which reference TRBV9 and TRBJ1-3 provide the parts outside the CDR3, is DSGVTQTPKHLITATGQRVTLRCSPRSGDLSVYWYQQSLDQGLQFLIQYYNGEERAKGNILERFSAQQFPDLHSELNLSSLELGDSALYFCASSPTGRGSSGNTIYFGEGSWLTVV.

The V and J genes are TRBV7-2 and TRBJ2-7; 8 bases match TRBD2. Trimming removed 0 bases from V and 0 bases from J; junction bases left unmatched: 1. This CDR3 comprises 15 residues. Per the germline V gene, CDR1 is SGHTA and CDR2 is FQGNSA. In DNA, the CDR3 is TGTGCCAGCAGCTTAGCTAGCGGGGACTCCTACGAGCAGTACTTC. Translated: CASSLASGDSYEQYF.

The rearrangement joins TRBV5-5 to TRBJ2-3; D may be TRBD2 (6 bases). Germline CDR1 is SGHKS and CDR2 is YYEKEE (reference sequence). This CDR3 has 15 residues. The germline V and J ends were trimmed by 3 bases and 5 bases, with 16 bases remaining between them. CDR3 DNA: TGTGCCAGCAGCTCTTACGGCAGGGAGGTAGATACGCAGTATTTT. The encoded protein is CASSSYGREVDTQYF.